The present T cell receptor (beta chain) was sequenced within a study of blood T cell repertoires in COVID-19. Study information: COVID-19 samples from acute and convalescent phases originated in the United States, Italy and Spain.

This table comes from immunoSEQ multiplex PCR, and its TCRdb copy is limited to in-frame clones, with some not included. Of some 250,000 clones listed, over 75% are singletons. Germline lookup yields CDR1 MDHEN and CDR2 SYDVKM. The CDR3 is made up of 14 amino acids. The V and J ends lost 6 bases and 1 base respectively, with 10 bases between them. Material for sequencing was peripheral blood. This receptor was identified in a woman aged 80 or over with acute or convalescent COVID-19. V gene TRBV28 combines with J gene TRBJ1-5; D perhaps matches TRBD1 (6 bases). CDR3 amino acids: CASSITGSNQPQHF. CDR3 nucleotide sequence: TGTGCCAGCAGCATAACAGGGAGCAATCAGCCCCAGCATTTT.